The next 14 T cell receptor beta chains were all read from a single sample in a study of cytomegalovirus exposure and HLA in healthy donors. A multiplex PCR was run with 60 Vbeta primers and 13 Jbeta primers. Assay used: immunoSEQ multiplex PCR; TCRdb lists only in-frame clones, some missing. The sample spans 70,000 or so clones; the ten largest clones claim roughly 2.3%. Input material: PBMCs. The receptors here all came from a female donor in good health and CMV-seropositive.

This chain links TRBV2 with TRBJ1-6; TRBD1 aligns across 7 bases. The CDR3 totals 14 residues. Germline CDR1 and CDR2: SNHLY and FYNNEI. The V segment lost 2 bases and the J segment 7 bases; nucleotides outside the gene matches: 2. The CDR3 region is CASSELTGNSPLHF. The CDR3 coding sequence is TGTGCCAGCAGTGAATTGACAGGGAATTCACCCCTCCACTTT.

The chain recombines TRBV27 with TRBJ1-2, with 9 bases that match TRBD1. V was clipped by 3 bases and J by 1 base; unmatched bases: 3. CDR3 length equals 15 residues. CDR1 and CDR2 (germline): MNHEY, SMNVEV (reference sequence). The CDR3 region has the DNA TGTGCCAGCAGTTTTTCGGGACAGGGTAACTATGGCTACACCTTC. Protein: CASSFSGQGNYGYTF.

V and J are TRBV30 and TRBJ1-2; no clear D. The CDR3 sequence is 11 residues long. CDR1 and CDR2 from the germline V gene are GTSNPN and SVGIG (reference sequence). The V end was cut by 2 bases, the J end by 5 bases, with 6 bases between. The CDR3 reads CAWSISYGYTF. The CDR3 DNA sequence: TGTGCCTGGAGTATTAGTTATGGCTACACCTTC.

J is TRBJ2-6 and V is TRBV5-6, with TRBD2 matching 12 bases. There are 17 residues in the CDR3. Trimming removed 0 bases from V and 2 bases from J; junction bases left unmatched: 0. Germline V gene data show CDR1 as SGHDT and CDR2 as YYEEEE. The CDR3 protein is CASSLGLAGAGANVLTF. The CDR3 nucleotides are TGTGCCAGCAGCTTGGGACTAGCGGGGGCTGGGGCCAACGTCCTGACTTTC.

The chain couples TRBV6-1 to TRBJ2-7; D gene unclear. Germline V CDR1 and CDR2: MNHNS, SASEGT. This CDR3 region has 13 residues. V lost 7 bases and J 2 bases, leaving 12 bases between the germline ends. As DNA, the CDR3 is TGTGCCAGCACCCCCTGGCAAGCCTACGAGCAGTACTTC. Translation gives CASTPWQAYEQYF.

The chain carries TRBV28 and TRBJ2-7; D is uncertain. This CDR3 is built from 13 residues. Deletions cut 4 bases from V and 2 bases from J, with 9 bases between. Germline values: CDR1 MDHEN, CDR2 SYDVKM. CDR3: CASSSRLPYEQYF. The CDR3, as DNA: TGTGCCAGCAGTTCGAGGTTACCCTACGAGCAGTACTTC. The full variable domain, rest sourced from reference TRBV28 and TRBJ2-7, is DVKVTQSSRYLVKRTGEKVFLECVQDMDHENMFWYRQDPGLGLRLIYFSYDVKMKEKGDIPEGYSVSREKKERFSLILESASTNQTSMYLCASSSRLPYEQYFGPGTRLTVT.

The V gene is TRBV4-1, the J gene TRBJ1-2; 9 bases agree with TRBD1. CDR3 size: 14 residues. Germline values: CDR1 MGHRA, CDR2 YSYEKL. Trimming cost V 5 bases and J 4 bases; bases outside gene matches: 5. CDR3 DNA: TGCGCCAGCAGCGAAGGACAGGGGAGCTATGGCTACACCTTC. This codes for CASSEGQGSYGYTF.

The chain has TRBV27 and TRBJ2-5; D may be TRBD2 (6 bases). CDR3 length: 14 amino acids. The germline V and J ends were trimmed by 10 bases and 5 bases, with 20 bases remaining between them. The germline CDR1 and CDR2 sequences are MNHEY and SMNVEV (reference sequence). CDR3: CATSPGLGAETQYF. The CDR3, as DNA: TGTGCCACTAGTCCGGGACTCGGGGCCGAGACCCAGTACTTC.

The chain employs TRBV7-2 and TRBJ1-4, with 8 bases lining up with TRBD1. This CDR3 contains 16 residues. V lost 1 base, J lost 4 bases, and 5 bases stayed unmatched. Germline V gene sequence: CDR1 SGHTA, CDR2 FQGNSA. CDR3 protein: CASSLGTGTDNEKLFF. The CDR3, as DNA: TGTGCCAGCAGCTTAGGGACAGGGACCGATAATGAAAAACTGTTTTTT.

The chain combines TRBV5-6 with TRBJ1-1; maybe TRBD1 (5 bases). The germline V gene has CDR1 SGHDT and CDR2 YYEEEE. Trimming removed 1 base at V and 4 bases at J, with 20 bases between. The CDR3 consists of 17 residues. The CDR3 DNA sequence: TGTGCCAGCAGCTTGAGCTCGACAGTGTTATGGAGCACTGAAGCTTTCTTT. Translating it yields CASSLSSTVLWSTEAFF.

This clone ranks as medium-sized in terms of frequency. The chain is built from TRBV6-6 and TRBJ2-7, with D perhaps matching TRBD1 (5 bases). The germline gives CDR1 MNHNY, CDR2 SVGAGI (reference sequence). Trimming shortened V by 3 bases and J by 3 bases, and 9 bases separated the two germline ends. The CDR3 is 13 residues long. CDR3 amino acids: CASSYMGLYEQYF. CDR3 DNA sequence: TGTGCCAGCAGTTATATGGGGCTCTACGAGCAGTACTTC.

The genes are TRBV28 and TRBJ2-5, with 7 positions matching TRBD1. The junction had 8 bases not matched to a gene; V was cut back by 6 bases and J by 4 bases. This CDR3 is 14 amino acids long. The germline CDR1 and CDR2 sequences are MDHEN and SYDVKM. CDR3 bases: TGTGCCAGCAGCTCACCGGGACAGAGAGAGACCCAGTACTTC. This sequence encodes CASSSPGQRETQYF.

This rearrangement joins TRBV30 to TRBJ2-7; TRBD2 agrees at 9 bases. In germline, CDR1 is GTSNPN, CDR2 SVGIG (reference sequence). This CDR3 contains 15 residues. After removal of 2 bases from V and 2 bases from J, the junction contained 7 bases not matched to a gene. The CDR3 loop is CAWSPVTSGPYEQYF. CDR3 nucleotide sequence: TGTGCCTGGAGTCCCGTGACTAGCGGACCCTACGAGCAGTACTTC.

The chain combines TRBV28 with TRBJ1-4; D not certain. There are 13 residues in the CDR3. V was clipped by 3 bases and J by 8 bases, with 10 bases between them. Germline V CDR1 and CDR2: MDHEN, SYDVKM. CDR3 DNA sequence: TGTGCCAGCAGTTTGGTGATCTACGAAAAACTGTTTTTT. Translated: CASSLVIYEKLFF.